These 11 T cell receptor beta chains were all obtained from the same sample, sequenced in a study of T cell clones after liver transplantation. Profiled with immunoSEQ multiplex PCR; TCRdb holds only in-frame clones, not every one. The data contain nearly 55,000 clones, approximately 88% of them singletons. Sequenced here: CD4+ T cells from blood, sampled before liver transplant. The origin of the receptors is a human donor who received a liver transplant.

The chain employs TRBV19 and TRBJ1-3, with TRBD1 matching over 7 bases. The CDR3 consists of 16 residues. Trimming removed 4 bases from V and 1 base from J; junction bases left unmatched: 7. Germline-derived CDR1 and CDR2 are LNHDA and SQIVND (reference sequence). The CDR3 sequence is CASSKQTGVSGNTIYF. CDR3 bases: TGTGCCAGTAGTAAGCAAACAGGGGTTTCTGGAAACACCATATATTTT. Combining the CDR3 with reference TRBV19 and TRBJ1-3 gives the whole variable domain DGGITQSPKYLFRKEGQNVTLSCEQNLNHDAMYWYRQDPGQGLRLIYYSQIVNDFQKGDIAEGYSVSREKKESFPLTVTSAQKNPTAFYLCASSKQTGVSGNTIYFGEGSWLTVV.

This chain uses TRBV10-3 with TRBJ2-7; TRBD1 is a possible D gene (6 bases). The V gene's germline CDR1 is ENHRY and CDR2 SYGVKD. V was pared by 0 bases and J by 5 bases, with 8 bases between. The CDR3 has 13 residues. This chain's CDR3 is CAISESTGNEQYF. CDR3 nucleotide sequence: TGTGCCATCAGTGAGTCGACAGGCAACGAGCAGTACTTC.

The chain links TRBV5-6 to TRBJ1-1; D not certain. V was cut by 0 bases and J by 1 base, with 10 bases left in between. The CDR3 runs to 15 residues. Germline V gene data show CDR1 as SGHDT and CDR2 as YYEEEE. The CDR3 spells CASSLATLQNTEAFF. The DNA of the CDR3 is TGTGCCAGCAGCTTGGCCACGCTGCAGAACACTGAAGCTTTCTTT.

This chain connects TRBV19 to TRBJ1-2; TRBD1 agrees at 8 bases. The CDR3 consists of 16 residues. V trimming: 5 bases; J trimming: 0 bases; junction bases outside the gene matches: 8. The germline CDR1 and CDR2 sequences are LNHDA and SQIVND (reference sequence). Here the CDR3 reads CASSSTGARPNYGYTF. In nucleotides, the CDR3 is TGTGCCAGTAGTTCGACAGGGGCCAGACCTAACTATGGCTACACCTTC.

The chain has TRBV29-1 and TRBJ1-2; D is possibly TRBD1 (6 bases). Germline CDR1 and CDR2: SQVTM and ANQGSEA. Trimming shortened V by 6 bases and J by 2 bases, and 13 bases separated the two germline ends. The CDR3 runs to 13 residues. CDR3 loop: CSVQWGANYGYTF. DNA for the CDR3: TGCAGCGTCCAGTGGGGGGCGAACTATGGCTACACCTTC.

The chain employs TRBV29-1 and TRBJ2-1; no definite D call. Germline V gene sequence: CDR1 SQVTM, CDR2 ANQGSEA. The V and J ends lost 7 bases and 0 bases respectively, with 16 bases between them. CDR3 size: 15 residues. CDR3 in amino acids: CSAALTGSSYNEQFF. CDR3 DNA sequence: TGCAGCGCTGCTCTGACTGGAAGCTCCTACAATGAGCAGTTCTTC.

The chain links TRBV28 to TRBJ2-7; D is perhaps TRBD1 or TRBD2 (6 bases each). The germline V gene has CDR1 MDHEN and CDR2 SYDVKM. The CDR3 has 14 residues. Trimming left V 8 bases short and J 6 bases short, with 20 bases between. DNA for the CDR3: TGTGCCAGCTCCCCGGGGGCTGGAGGGAGCGAGCAGTACTTC. Its translation: CASSPGAGGSEQYF.

J is TRBJ2-2 and V is TRBV5-1, with unresolved D. The V end was cut by 4 bases, the J end by 6 bases, with 7 bases between. Germline V gene data show CDR1 as SGHRS and CDR2 as YFSETQ. The length of the CDR3 is 12 residues. The CDR3 sequence is CASSPRSGELFF. DNA for the CDR3: TGCGCCAGCAGCCCAAGGTCCGGGGAGCTGTTTTTT. The variable domain in full, completed from reference TRBV5-1 and TRBJ2-2, reads KAGVTQTPRYLIKTRGQQVTLSCSPISGHRSVSWYQQTPGQGLQFLFEYFSETQRNKGNFPGRFSGRQFSNSRSEMNVSTLELGDSALYLCASSPRSGELFFGEGSRLTVL.

The V gene is TRBV18, the J gene TRBJ2-2; perhaps TRBD2 as D (5 bases). The V gene's germline CDR1 is KGHSH and CDR2 LQKENI. The CDR3 totals 15 residues. V was trimmed by 3 bases and J by 1 base, leaving 9 bases between them. The CDR3 DNA sequence: TGTGCCAGCTCACCGGTAGGAGGGAACACCGGGGAGCTGTTTTTT. Its protein is CASSPVGGNTGELFF.

The chain has TRBV19 and TRBJ1-5; tentative D call: TRBD1 (5 bases). The CDR3 consists of 15 residues. The germline V gene encodes CDR1 LNHDA and CDR2 SQIVND (reference sequence). V was shortened by 4 bases and J by 0 bases, with 10 bases between the two germline ends. The CDR3 bases are TGTGCCAGTAGTAAACAGGACTCTAGCAATCAGCCCCAGCATTTT. This sequence encodes CASSKQDSSNQPQHF.

The chain has TRBV19 and TRBJ1-2, with a possible D match to TRBD1 (6 bases). The germline V gene encodes CDR1 LNHDA and CDR2 SQIVND (reference sequence). The CDR3 extends over 12 amino acids. Between the trimmed V and J ends, which lost 6 bases and 7 bases, there was a span of 12 bases. The CDR3 DNA sequence: TGTGCCAGTAGGGAACAGGGAGGTGGCTACACCTTC. Translating it yields CASREQGGGYTF.